These T cell receptor beta chains were read from a single sample in a study of T cell changes during pregnancy in multiple sclerosis. The data were produced by immunoSEQ multiplex PCR, yet TCRdb's version contains in-frame clones alone and is incomplete. The sample lists around 47,000 clones, 95% to 97% occurring once. The specimen was peripheral blood, collected in the second trimester of pregnancy. The receptors here all came from a female donor with multiple sclerosis, enrolled in a pregnancy study. Both conserved end residues are part of each CDR3. A D gene is named only where the DNA matches it firmly. Rows give clone size only sometimes, using once, few, many, or a class for an expanded clone.

J gene	V gene	D gene	clone size	CDR3 DNA	CDR3 protein
TRBJ2-7	TRBV28	.	.	TGTGCCAGCAGTTTGCGTGGCTACGAGCAGTACTTC	CASSLRGYEQYF
TRBJ2-7	TRBV7-2	TRBD1	.	TGTGCCAGCAGCAGGGACAGAGGCTCCTACGAGCAGTACTTC	CASSRDRGSYEQYF
TRBJ1-3	TRBV9	.	.	TGTGCCAGCAGCCACACAGGCCTAGGCTCTGGAAACACCATATATTTT	CASSHTGLGSGNTIYF
TRBJ1-2	TRBV5-1	.	.	TGCGCCAGCAGCTTGGTGGAGGGGACCTATGGCTACACCTTC	CASSLVEGTYGYTF
TRBJ1-2	TRBV18	.	.	TGTGCCAGCTCACCACGTTCGGGGAACTATGGCTACACCTTC	CASSPRSGNYGYTF
TRBJ1-5	TRBV2	.	once	TGTGCCAGCAGTGACGACACCAAGGGAGGGTATAGCAATCAGCCCCAGCATTTT	CASSDDTKGGYSNQPQHF
TRBJ1-1	TRBV19	.	.	TGTGCCAGTAGTACCCAACAGGGGAACACTGAAGCTTTCTTT	CASSTQQGNTEAFF
TRBJ1-1	TRBV27	.	.	TGTGCCAGCAGTGACTGGATGAACACTGAAGCTTTCTTT	CASSDWMNTEAFF
TRBJ2-1	TRBV6-5	TRBD2	.	TGTGCCAGCAGTTACGTGGCGGGAGGGAGCAGTGAGCAGTTCTTC	CASSYVAGGSSEQFF
TRBJ1-2	TRBV19	TRBD1	.	TGTGCCAGCCGGACAGGGGGCTATGGCTACACCTTC	CASRTGGYGYTF
TRBJ1-1	TRBV5-1	.	.	TGCGCCAGTTCTATGGGAGTGAACACTGAAGCTTTCTTT	CASSMGVNTEAFF
TRBJ2-7	TRBV4-3	TRBD2	.	TGCGCCAGCAGCCTAACGACTGAGCGGGGGGCCTACGAGCAGTACTTC	CASSLTTERGAYEQYF
TRBJ2-3	TRBV5-1	.	.	TGCGCCAGCAGCTTTTCGGGGACGCAGTATTTT	CASSFSGTQYF
TRBJ1-1	TRBV5-1	.	.	TGCGCCAGCAGAATCTTTGACAGGAACACTGAAGCTTTCTTT	CASRIFDRNTEAFF
TRBJ2-3	TRBV11-3	TRBD2	.	TGTGCCAGCAGCGCCCTGGCGGGAGGACTCACAGATACGCAGTATTTT	CASSALAGGLTDTQYF
TRBJ2-5	TRBV19	.	once	TGTGCCAGTAGCTCTTTAGGGGGTTTGGGAGAGACCCAGTACTTC	CASSSLGGLGETQYF
TRBJ1-3	TRBV14	.	.	TGTGCCAGCAGCCAAGTAGGGACTTTCGCTGGAAACACCATATATTTT	CASSQVGTFAGNTIYF
TRBJ1-5	TRBV5-1	TRBD1	.	TGCGCCAGCAGCTTGGGTGGACAGGGGAATCAGCCCCAGCATTTT	CASSLGGQGNQPQHF
TRBJ2-3	TRBV27	.	.	TGTGCCAGCAGGCCGACCCGACAGCTCACAGATACGCAGTATTTT	CASRPTRQLTDTQYF
TRBJ1-1	TRBV9	.	.	TGTGCCAGCAGCGCTCATCAAAAGGAGACTGAAGCTTTCTTT	CASSAHQKETEAFF
TRBJ2-5	TRBV7-8	TRBD2	.	TGTGCCAGCAGCTTCCGACTAGCCTTCTCCCAAGAGACCCAGTACTTC	CASSFRLAFSQETQYF
TRBJ2-3	TRBV7-2	.	.	TGTGCCAGCAGCCCTACGGTCCGAAGCACAGATACGCAGTATTTT	CASSPTVRSTDTQYF
TRBJ2-3	TRBV7-9	.	.	TGTGCCAGCAGTCGACAGTCAGATACGCAGTATTTT	CASSRQSDTQYF
TRBJ2-1	TRBV4-2	TRBD2	.	TGTGCCAGCAGCCAAGATGTCCCGGGGGGGGACAATGAGCAGTTCTTC	CASSQDVPGGDNEQFF
TRBJ2-1	TRBV11-3	TRBD2	.	TGTGCCAGCAGCCCCGGGAAGCGGGAGCCCCAGGGGCAGTTCTTC	CASSPGKREPQGQFF
TRBJ2-5	TRBV5-1	.	.	TGCGCCAGCAGCTTGGCAGCAGGGGTCGAAGAGACCCAGTACTTC	CASSLAAGVEETQYF
TRBJ2-5	TRBV5-1	TRBD2	.	TGCGCCAGCAGCTTGGTGGGCGGGGGGGCGACAGAGACCCAGTACTTC	CASSLVGGGATETQYF
TRBJ2-3	TRBV27	.	.	TGTGCCAGCAGGCCGACAGCCGGCAGGTACACAGATACGCAGTATTTT	CASRPTAGRYTDTQYF
TRBJ1-1	TRBV5-1	.	.	TGCGCCAGCAGCTTGGTTAGGGGAAACGCTGAAGCTTTCTTT	CASSLVRGNAEAFF
TRBJ2-7	TRBV18	TRBD1	.	TGTGCCAGCTCACCAAACCGGGACAGGGGGTACGAGCAGTACTTC	CASSPNRDRGYEQYF
TRBJ1-5	TRBV19	.	.	TGTGCCAGTAGTATTGCAGGTCTCCAGCATTTT	CASSIAGLQHF
TRBJ2-1	TRBV5-4	.	.	TGTGCCAGCAGCTTGGCGGGGAGCTCCTACAATGAGCAGTTCTTC	CASSLAGSSYNEQFF
TRBJ2-1	TRBV5-8	.	.	TGTGCCAGCAGCGCGGATGGGTACAATGAGCAGTTCTTC	CASSADGYNEQFF
TRBJ2-3	TRBV10-3	TRBD2	once	TGTGCCGCACAGACTAGCGGGCAGACAGATACGCAGTATTTT	CAAQTSGQTDTQYF
TRBJ1-2	TRBV25-1	TRBD1	once	TGTGCCAGCAGTTGGACAGGGTCTGGCTACACCTTC	CASSWTGSGYTF
TRBJ2-3	TRBV10-3	TRBD2	.	TGTGCCATCTTAGCGGGAGAGGGAGATACGCAGTATTTT	CAILAGEGDTQYF
TRBJ2-2	TRBV7-8	TRBD2	.	TGTGCCAGCAGCTCGGGACTAGCGGGGGGGACCGGGGAGCTGTTTTTT	CASSSGLAGGTGELFF
TRBJ2-7	TRBV4-3	TRBD1	.	TGCGCCAGCAGCCGGACAGGACAGGGCTACGAGCAGTACTTC	CASSRTGQGYEQYF
TRBJ2-3	TRBV19	TRBD2	.	TGTGCCACCCGTCAAGGCGGGGGGAGGGATACGCAGTATTTT	CATRQGGGRDTQYF
TRBJ2-2	TRBV19	.	.	TGTGCCACCCGGGGATCCGACCTCAAGGCCGGGGAGCTGTTTTTT	CATRGSDLKAGELFF
TRBJ1-1	TRBV2	.	.	TGTGCCAGCAGGCAGGGACAATTCTTT	CASRQGQFF
TRBJ2-7	TRBV11-2	.	.	TGTGCCAGCAGCTTAGATCGAGGTGGGAGGACATACGAGCAGTACTTC	CASSLDRGGRTYEQYF
TRBJ2-7	TRBV27	.	once	TGTGCCAGCAGTTTTCAGGGCTCATACGAGCAGTACTTC	CASSFQGSYEQYF
TRBJ2-7	TRBV28	TRBD2	.	TGTGCCAGCCTCGGGCAGGGGGCGCTTAGCGGGAGGCGGAGCTCCTACGAGCAGTACTTC	CASLGQGALSGRRSSYEQYF
TRBJ2-1	TRBV2	TRBD2	.	TGTGCCATCACGACTAGCGGGGGGGACAATGAGCAGTTCTTC	CAITTSGGDNEQFF
TRBJ2-7	TRBV5-5	.	.	TGTGCCAGCAGCGTGCGGTGGAGCCCCGGAGCTCGGAACGAGCAGTACTTC	CASSVRWSPGARNEQYF
TRBJ2-3	TRBV6-4	TRBD1	.	TGTGCCACCGGGGCACAGGGGACCAGCACAGATACGCAGTATTTT	CATGAQGTSTDTQYF
TRBJ2-3	TRBV7-2	TRBD2	.	TGTGCCAGCAGCTTAGCGTTAGGGACTAGAGCAGATACGCAGTATTTT	CASSLALGTRADTQYF
TRBJ2-3	TRBV7-2	.	.	TGTGCCAGCAGCTTAGAGGGGGGCACAGATACGCAGTATTTT	CASSLEGGTDTQYF
TRBJ2-1	TRBV6-1	.	.	TGTGCCAGCGAACGGGAGACCTACAATGAGCAGTTCTTC	CASERETYNEQFF
TRBJ2-2	TRBV4-3	.	.	TGCGCCAGCAGCCTCTCCGGTGGCAGGGCCACCGGGGAGCTGTTTTTT	CASSLSGGRATGELFF
TRBJ2-3	TRBV30	.	.	TGTGCCTGGACCGACCAGGGCACAGATACGCAGTATTTT	CAWTDQGTDTQYF